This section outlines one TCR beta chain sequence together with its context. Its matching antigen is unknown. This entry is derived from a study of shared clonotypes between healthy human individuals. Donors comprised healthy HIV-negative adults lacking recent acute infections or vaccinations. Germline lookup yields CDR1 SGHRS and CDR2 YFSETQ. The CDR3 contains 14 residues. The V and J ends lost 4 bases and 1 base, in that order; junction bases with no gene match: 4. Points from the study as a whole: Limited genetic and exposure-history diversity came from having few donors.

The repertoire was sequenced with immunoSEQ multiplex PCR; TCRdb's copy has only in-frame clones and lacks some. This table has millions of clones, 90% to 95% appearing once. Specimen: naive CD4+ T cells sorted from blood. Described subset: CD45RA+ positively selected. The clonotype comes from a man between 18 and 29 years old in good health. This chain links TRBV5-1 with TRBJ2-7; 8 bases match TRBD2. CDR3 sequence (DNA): TGCGCCAGCAGCCCGGGACTAGGATCCTACGAGCAGTACTTC. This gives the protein CASSPGLGSYEQYF. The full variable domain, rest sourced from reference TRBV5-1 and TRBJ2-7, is KAGVTQTPRYLIKTRGQQVTLSCSPISGHRSVSWYQQTPGQGLQFLFEYFSETQRNKGNFPGRFSGRQFSNSRSEMNVSTLELGDSALYLCASSPGLGSYEQYFGPGTRLTVT.